This TCR beta chain is drawn from a study of spatial heterogeneity in lung cancer (dated by TCRdb to between 2018 and 2020). General notes on the study: Beta-chain transcripts were consistently detected in greater numbers than alpha-chain transcripts, which likely reflected higher beta-chain transcript abundance. TCR alpha and beta repertoires were quantitatively compared across multiple tumor regions, matched nontumor lung and blood in non-small cell lung cancer. At surgery, both alpha and beta chains were TCR-sequenced in more than 200 tumor regions, some 64 matched nontumor lung samples and around 50 PBMC samples. The study linked features of the TCR repertoire to counts of nonsynonymous mutations, which were determined by whole-exome sequencing of tumor tissue. In the raw uncorrected reads, each unique combination of TCR and UMI appeared more than ten times on average.

V lost 4 bases and J lost 2 bases; the stretch between them is 14 bases long. The CDR3 measures 15 amino acids from cysteine to phenylalanine. Just CDR3 DNA is preserved here, 45 bases in frame from base 1. CDR1 and CDR2, per the germline V gene, are SGDLS and YYNGEE. Library preparation was by 5' RACE. TCRdb shows the sequencer as NextSeq 500. The TCR library protocol attached a unique molecular identifier to each TCR cDNA molecule to allow correction of PCR and sequencing errors. The published analysis was carried out like this. TCR identification, UMI-based error correction and CDR3 extraction were all carried out with Decombinator tools. Expanded TCRs were defined as those above a frequency of 2 per 1,000, corresponding to the top 1% of the tumor frequency distribution. Renyi diversity was calculated using the R vegan package after each repertoire was subsampled 100 times to 5,000 TCRs. CDR3 similarity networks were built from amino acid triplet string-kernel similarity, connecting CDR3s with pairwise similarity above 0.82. TCRdb reworked the public reads: Q25 trimming with fastp, MiXCR clone assembly, productive beta chains retained. For every CDR3 protein sequence, its rows merge into one entry that carries the most common genes and DNA. TCRdb, not the original authors, processed these V and J calls. This sample is represented by approximately 11,000 distinct CDR3 sequences; 15% to 20% of them were singletons. Approximately 50% of the sample goes to the ten largest clones.

Summary of the overall study and its limitations: Ubiquitous expanded tumor TCRs were found in blood more often at tumor resection than at routine follow-up. Confirming at a functional level the hypothesis that regional TCRs recognize regional mutations was considered to require additional single-cell paired TCR alpha and beta sequencing.

The label giving this sample's time point can be read as: sample taken at primary tumor resection. For TCR sequencing, whole RNA was extracted from tumor and nontumor lung tissue, or from cryopreserved PBMC samples, and no cell sorting was done. Donors were around 69 patients with early-stage, untreated non-small cell lung cancer from the lung TRACERx cohort. Patients were selected for TCR sequencing only if sufficient RNA was available from at least two tumor regions. With respect to this clonotype: Its target antigen remains unknown. Per-nucleotide qualities are absent, and no much larger clonotype sits a single base away.

The sequences come from PBMCs, collected at surgery. The chain is encoded by TRBV9 joined to TRBJ2-3; the D gene is possibly TRBD2, with 5 bases matching. This receptor was obtained from a male donor with early-stage non-small cell lung cancer. The base sequence is TGTGCCAGCAGCTCTCAGACTAACCCCACAGATACGCAGTATTTT. It specifies CASSSQTNPTDTQYF.